One sample yielded the 7 T cell receptor beta chains listed below, sequenced in a study of Graves' ophthalmopathy and Graves' hyperthyroidism. Transcripts of RNA were the source for amplifying TCR beta CDR3 regions. RT-PCR in the first round used HTBI primers; a second-round multiplex PCR followed. TCRdb called the multiplex PCR reads again in MiXCR, with one record for every CDR3 protein. There are about 700,000 distinct CDR3 sequences in the sample; roughly two fifths occur only once, and more than 2.5% lies in the top ten. The source material was peripheral blood. The receptors here all came from an adult man with Graves' ophthalmopathy.

This clonotype turned up a few times. The chain recombines TRBV11-2 with TRBJ2-2, with D possibly called TRBD1 or TRBD2 (5 bases each). V gave up 5 bases and J gave up 6 bases, with 19 bases separating them. Germline CDR1 SGHAT, CDR2 FQNNGV. The CDR3 consists of 16 residues. CDR3 DNA sequence: TGTGCCAGCAGCCCCCGAGGGGCAGGAGAACCCGGGGAGCTGTTTTTT. It is translated as CASSPRGAGEPGELFF.

This clonotype was counted many times. V and J are TRBV2 and TRBJ1-2, with 7 bases identical to TRBD1. V shed 6 bases, J shed 2 bases, and the junction held 3 bases outside the gene matches. The CDR3 loop spans 13 amino acids. Germline CDR1 and CDR2: SNHLY and FYNNEI. The CDR3 DNA reads TGTGCCAGCAGAGGGGGACAGAACTATGGCTACACCTTC. Translation gives CASRGGQNYGYTF.

The chain uses TRBV6-1 and TRBJ2-5, with D uncertain. CDR3 length: 14 residues. Deletions cut 6 bases from V and 2 bases from J, with 13 bases between. Per germline, CDR1 MNHNS and CDR2 SASEGT. CDR3 in DNA: TGTGCCAGCAGGGGGTTGGCAGGACAAGAGACCCAGTACTTC. The encoded protein is CASRGLAGQETQYF.

This clonotype was picked up many times. The chain recombines TRBV5-1 with TRBJ2-2; no reliable D call. Trimming pared 4 bases from V and 0 bases from J, leaving 7 bases between. The CDR3 is made up of 14 amino acids. Germline V CDR1 and CDR2: SGHRS, YFSETQ. The DNA of the CDR3 is TGCGCCAGCAGCATGGACGCGAACACCGGGGAGCTGTTTTTT. This sequence encodes CASSMDANTGELFF.

Many counts were recorded for this clonotype. This sequence joins TRBV29-1 and TRBJ2-7, with 11 bases identical to TRBD2. The V gene's germline CDR1 is SQVTM and CDR2 ANQGSEA. Unmatched junction bases numbered 12, after V lost 4 bases and J lost 4 bases. The CDR3 spans 16 residues. The CDR3 loop is CSVVFPSGRKGYEQYF. The CDR3 DNA reads as TGCAGCGTTGTTTTCCCTAGCGGGAGGAAGGGGTACGAGCAGTACTTC.

The CDR3 spells CASSLDRGQQTQYF. In nucleotides, the CDR3 is TGTGCCAGCAGTCTGGACAGGGGCCAGCAGACCCAGTACTTC. The chain joins TRBV27 to TRBJ2-5, with TRBD1 matching over 9 bases. CDR3 size: 14 residues. The V segment lost 5 bases and the J segment 6 bases; nucleotides outside the gene matches: 7. The V gene's germline CDR1 is MNHEY and CDR2 SMNVEV (reference sequence).

This clonotype has more than one count but fewer than ten. The CDR3 protein is CASSSTTDGYGYTF. CDR3 bases: TGTGCCAGCAGTTCTACGACAGACGGCTATGGCTACACCTTC. The V and J genes are TRBV6-5 and TRBJ1-2; D may be TRBD1 (5 bases). The CDR3 runs 14 residues. From germline, CDR1 is MNHEY and CDR2 SVGAGI. The V and J ends lost 4 bases and 4 bases respectively, with 13 bases between them.